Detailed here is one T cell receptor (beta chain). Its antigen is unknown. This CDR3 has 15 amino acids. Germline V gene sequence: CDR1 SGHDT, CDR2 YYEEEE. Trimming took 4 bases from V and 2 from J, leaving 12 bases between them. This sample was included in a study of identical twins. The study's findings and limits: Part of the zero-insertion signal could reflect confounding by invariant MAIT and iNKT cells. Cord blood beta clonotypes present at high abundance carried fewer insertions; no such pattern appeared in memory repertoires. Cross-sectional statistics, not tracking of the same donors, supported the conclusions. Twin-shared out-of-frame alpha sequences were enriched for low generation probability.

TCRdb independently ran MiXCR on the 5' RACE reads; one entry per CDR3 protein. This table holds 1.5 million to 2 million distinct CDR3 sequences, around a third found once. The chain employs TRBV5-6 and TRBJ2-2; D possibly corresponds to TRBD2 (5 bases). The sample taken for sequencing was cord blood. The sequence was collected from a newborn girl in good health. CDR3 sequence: CASSPSIFNTGELFF. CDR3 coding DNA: TGTGCCAGCAGCCCTAGCATCTTTAACACCGGGGAGCTGTTTTTT.